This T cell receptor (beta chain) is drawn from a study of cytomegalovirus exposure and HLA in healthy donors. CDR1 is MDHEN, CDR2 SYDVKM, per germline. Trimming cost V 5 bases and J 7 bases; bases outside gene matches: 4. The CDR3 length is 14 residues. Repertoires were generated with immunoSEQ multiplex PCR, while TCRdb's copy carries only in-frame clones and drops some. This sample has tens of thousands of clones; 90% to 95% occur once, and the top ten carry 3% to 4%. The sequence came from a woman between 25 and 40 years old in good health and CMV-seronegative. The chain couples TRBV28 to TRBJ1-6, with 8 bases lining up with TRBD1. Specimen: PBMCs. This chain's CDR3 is CASSRTGNNSPLHF. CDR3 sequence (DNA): TGTGCCAGCAGTCGGACAGGGAACAATTCACCCCTCCACTTT.